The TCR beta chain under discussion was sequenced for a study of blood T cell repertoires in COVID-19. Germline loops: CDR1 MNHEY, CDR2 SVGAGI. The CDR3 runs to 13 residues. The V segment lost 6 bases and the J segment 6 bases; nucleotides outside the gene matches: 6. The table came from immunoSEQ multiplex PCR; TCRdb's copy has only in-frame clones and leaves some out. Of about 160,000 clones in the sample, roughly 83% are singletons; the top ten hold less than 3.5%. The chain recombines TRBV6-5 with TRBJ2-7; 9 bases match TRBD1. Sequenced input: peripheral blood. The sequence came from a woman in her sixties or seventies with acute or convalescent COVID-19. The CDR3, as DNA: TGTGCCAGCAGATTGGACAGGGGAGGCGAGCAGTACTTC. Amino acid sequence: CASRLDRGGEQYF.